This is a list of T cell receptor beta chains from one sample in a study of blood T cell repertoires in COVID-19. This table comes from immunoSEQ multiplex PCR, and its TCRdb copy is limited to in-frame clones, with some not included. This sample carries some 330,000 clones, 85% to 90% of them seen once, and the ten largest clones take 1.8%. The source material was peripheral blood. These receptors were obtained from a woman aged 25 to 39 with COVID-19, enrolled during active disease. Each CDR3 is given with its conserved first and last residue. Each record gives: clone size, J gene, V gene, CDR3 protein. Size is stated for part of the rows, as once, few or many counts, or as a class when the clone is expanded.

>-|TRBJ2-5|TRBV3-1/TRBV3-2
CASSHQGRGGQETQYF
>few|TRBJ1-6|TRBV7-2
CASSFGGVNSPLHF
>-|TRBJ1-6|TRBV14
CASSQASLRASNSPLHF
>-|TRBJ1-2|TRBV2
CASSKNRAGYTF
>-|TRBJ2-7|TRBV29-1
CSVEGVFIGGSYEQYF
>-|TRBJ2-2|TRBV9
CASSPQGDAFTKLFF
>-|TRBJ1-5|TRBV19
CASSTGVTSNQPQHF
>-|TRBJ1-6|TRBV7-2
CASSKVATENNSPLHF
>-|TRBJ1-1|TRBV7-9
CASSLQGEGTEAFF
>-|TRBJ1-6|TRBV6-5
CASSYLDSSYNSPLHF
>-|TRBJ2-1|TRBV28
CASRDRTYNEQFF
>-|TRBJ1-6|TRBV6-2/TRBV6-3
CASSHRDNSPLHF
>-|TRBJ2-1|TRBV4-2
CASSQASGDEQFF
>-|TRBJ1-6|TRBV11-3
CASSWTGVNSPLHF
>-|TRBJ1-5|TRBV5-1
CASSLGGVLGQQPQHF
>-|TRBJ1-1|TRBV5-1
CASSPDRGNTEAFF
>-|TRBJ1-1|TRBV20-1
CSASTGTRNTEAFF
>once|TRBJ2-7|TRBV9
CASSPGAGNNYEQYF
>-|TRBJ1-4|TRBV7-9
CASSFPGFNEKLFF
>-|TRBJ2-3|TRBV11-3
CASSSGTGGTDTQYF
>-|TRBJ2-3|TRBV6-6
CASSYERGSADTQYF
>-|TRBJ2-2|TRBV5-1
CASNDRAGTNTGELFF
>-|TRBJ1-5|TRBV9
CASSSGTGVWQPQHF